This passage covers 3 T cell receptor beta chains from one sample sequenced in a study of blood T cells in healthy people across ages (dated by TCRdb to about 2015). Library preparation employed 5' RACE. Sequencing instrument: Illumina HiSeq 2500. A second PCR of about 6 to 11 cycles was run with a J-beta primer mix and a sample-barcoded 5' primer. TCRdb ran its own pipeline on the public reads, namely fastp trimming at Q25 and MiXCR clone calling, and kept in-frame beta chains. Rows matching on CDR3 protein sequence are summarized as one entry with the most common DNA and genes. This sample is represented by about 780,000 distinct CDR3 sequences; around half of them were singletons. Together, the top ten hold 15% to 20% of the sample. Sequencing was performed on blood. The receptors were gathered from a man older than 75 in good health.

This clonotype was seen only a few times. This sequence joins TRBV27 and TRBJ2-7; a possible D gene is TRBD1 (6 bases). From germline, CDR1 is MNHEY and CDR2 SMNVEV (reference sequence). The length of the CDR3 is 16 residues. Trimming shortened V by 5 bases and J by 3 bases, and 20 bases separated the two germline ends. DNA for the CDR3: TGTGCCAGCAGTGAGGCTAATGGGGGCCCCCACTACGAGCAGTACTTC. Encoded protein: CASSEANGGPHYEQYF.

This chain links TRBV7-6 with TRBJ2-3, with D possibly TRBD2 on 6 matching bases. Trimming removed 5 bases at V and 1 base at J, with 28 bases between. CDR3 length equals 20 residues. Germline V lookup: CDR1 SGHVS, CDR2 FNYEAQ. The CDR3 region has the DNA TGTGCCAGCAGCCGAGACCAAGGCGGGACTTTGCGCATAGGCACAGATACGCAGTATTTT. Translated, it gives CASSRDQGGTLRIGTDTQYF.

V usage is TRBV14 and J usage is TRBJ2-3; D is possibly TRBD2 (5 bases). The length of the CDR3 is 15 residues. V lost 4 bases and J 5 bases, leaving 16 bases between the germline ends. Germline CDR1 SGHDN, CDR2 FVKESK. The CDR3 region has the DNA TGTGCCAGCAGCCCCGTAGGAGGAGGAGGAGATACGCAGTATTTT. Protein sequence: CASSPVGGGGDTQYF.